This T cell receptor (beta chain) came from a study of control samples from healthy donors and cancer patients. The CDR3 contains 15 residues. Losses at the gene ends were 2 bases for V and 3 bases for J; bases not matched to a gene: 6. From germline, CDR1 is KGHSH and CDR2 LQKENI. Libraries were prepared by immunoSEQ multiplex PCR; TCRdb keeps only in-frame clonotypes and omits some of them. The data show approximately 50,000 clones, with about 95% seen just once and 2% to 2.5% held by the top ten. The chain recombines TRBV18 with TRBJ2-7; 8 bases line up with TRBD2. Sequences were obtained from blood. The source is a man aged 30 to 45 in good health. The CDR3 bases are TGTGCCAGCTCACCAACGAGCGGGAGTCTCTACGAGCAGTACTTC. As protein: CASSPTSGSLYEQYF.